Below are 28 T cell receptor beta chains sequenced from a single sample in a study of TIL therapy for anti-PD-1-resistant metastatic lung cancer. The libraries were made with immunoSEQ v3. Sequenced by immunoSEQ multiplex PCR; TCRdb stores in-frame clones only, minus some. The repertoire holds more than 9,500 clones, with less than 75% as singletons. Time point reported: pre-treatment sample, taken before nivolumab and TIL therapy. Pleural nodules or supraclavicular lymph nodes made up most of the excised metastases sampled. The sample consisted of tumor tissue, taken at baseline. The receptors here all came from a person between 30 and 80 years old with non-small cell lung cancer.

This clone was observed a handful of times. The chain carries TRBV7-7 and TRBJ2-3, with D tentatively TRBD1 (8 bases). Germline values: CDR1 SSHAT, CDR2 FNYEAQ (reference sequence). The CDR3 sequence is 15 residues long. V was pared by 5 bases and J by 5 bases, with 17 bases between. The CDR3 is CASSHRGGSGDTQYF. In DNA, the CDR3 is TGTGCCAGCAGCCACAGGGGGGGGTCAGGAGATACGCAGTATTTT.

There are a few counts of this clone. The J gene is TRBJ2-7, the V gene TRBV19, with D possibly called TRBD1 or TRBD2 (5 bases each). The germline gives CDR1 LNHDA, CDR2 SQIVND (reference sequence). V lost 3 bases, J lost 6 bases, and 12 bases lay in between. The CDR3 has 13 residues. The CDR3 region is CASSMGVSGEQYF. The DNA for the CDR3 is TGTGCCAGTAGTATGGGGGTAAGCGGCGAGCAGTACTTC.

This clone was detected once. The V gene is TRBV7-9, the J gene TRBJ1-5; 10 bases match TRBD1. CDR1 and CDR2 (germline): SEHNR, FQNEAQ (reference sequence). The CDR3 has 17 amino acids. Losses at the gene ends were 5 bases for V and 1 base for J; bases not matched to a gene: 8. The CDR3 loop is CASSIWTGGRSNQPQHF. The CDR3 DNA reads as TGTGCCAGCAGCATCTGGACAGGGGGAAGGAGCAATCAGCCCCAGCATTTT.

In its sample, this clone is medium-sized (0.01 to 0.1%). The chain is built from TRBV3-1 (or the pseudogene TRBV3-2) and TRBJ2-1, with D tentatively TRBD1 or TRBD2 (5 bases each). Looked up from germline, CDR1 is LGHDT and CDR2 is YNNKEL (reference sequence). CDR3 size: 14 residues. V lost 1 base, J lost 1 base, and 5 bases lay in between. The CDR3, as DNA: TGTGCCAGCAGCCAAGGGGGGTCCTACAATGAGCAGTTCTTC. Residues: CASSQGGSYNEQFF.

This chain links TRBV12-3 or TRBV12-4 with TRBJ2-1; D is undetermined. Trimming took 3 bases from V and 12 from J, leaving 15 bases between them. This CDR3 has 13 residues. Written as DNA, the CDR3 is TGTGCCAGCAGTTTCCGAGCCGCGGTCACGCAGTTCTTC. Residues: CASSFRAAVTQFF.

This clone qualifies as medium-sized (0.01 to 0.1%). The sample holds other DNA sequences that translate to the same CDR3. The chain recombines TRBV6-1 with TRBJ1-4; D uncertain. The ends were cut back, 0 bases at V and 8 bases at J, with 4 bases in the middle. Germline assignment: CDR1 MNHNS and CDR2 SASEGT. The CDR3 extends over 12 amino acids. The CDR3 coding sequence is TGTGCCAGCAGTGAAGCAGGAGAAAAACTGTTTTTT. Translating gives CASSEAGEKLFF.

V and J are TRBV9 and TRBJ2-5, with a tentative D call TRBD1 (6 bases). Germline CDR1 reads SGDLS; CDR2 reads YYNGEE. There are 14 residues in the CDR3. V shed 4 bases and J shed 5 bases, with 15 bases lying between them. CDR3 sequence: CASSPTQGPETQYF. CDR3 in DNA: TGTGCCAGCAGCCCGACACAGGGACCGGAGACCCAGTACTTC.

J is TRBJ2-3 and V is TRBV18; D may be TRBD2 (6 bases). Germline CDR1 KGHSH, CDR2 LQKENI. Between the trimmed V and J ends, which lost 9 bases and 1 base, there was a span of 14 bases. The CDR3 has 14 residues. The CDR3 here is CASTPTRGTDTQYF. The CDR3 DNA is TGTGCCAGTACACCGACTAGGGGCACAGATACGCAGTATTTT.

This clone was detected only once. V gene TRBV29-1 combines with J gene TRBJ1-1, with D perhaps TRBD1 (6 bases). CDR1 is SQVTM, CDR2 ANQGSEA, per germline. There are 13 residues in the CDR3. The germline V and J ends were trimmed by 6 bases and 0 bases, with 11 bases remaining between them. The CDR3 sequence is CSVFRGLNTEAFF. The CDR3 nucleotides read TGCAGCGTGTTCAGGGGACTGAACACTGAAGCTTTCTTT.

The V call is TRBV4-1, the J call TRBJ1-2; no clear D gene. Germline V gene lookup returns CDR1 MGHRA and CDR2 YSYEKL. Trimming cost V 4 bases and J 0 bases, with 9 bases left between them. This CDR3 contains 14 residues. CDR3 protein: CASSPSPPNYGYTF. The CDR3 bases are TGCGCCAGCAGCCCCTCTCCCCCTAACTATGGCTACACCTTC.

V is TRBV9 and J is TRBJ2-7, with TRBD2 as a possible D gene (6 bases). The CDR3 contains 16 residues. V was trimmed by 0 bases and J by 2 bases, leaving 15 bases between them. Germline V gene lookup returns CDR1 SGDLS and CDR2 YYNGEE. The CDR3 here is CASSVDVGGLPYEQYF. The CDR3 DNA is TGTGCCAGCAGCGTAGATGTCGGGGGTCTCCCCTACGAGCAGTACTTC.

This clone rates as medium-sized. The V and J genes are TRBV10-2 and TRBJ2-1, with 8 bases lining up with TRBD1. The CDR3 covers 14 residues. Germline V gives CDR1 WSHSY, CDR2 SAAADI. V lost 4 bases, J lost 8 bases, and 7 bases stayed unmatched. CDR3 bases: TGCGCCAGCAGTGGGACAGGGTTTATTCATGAGCAGTTCTTC. Translating gives CASSGTGFIHEQFF.

This chain connects TRBV19 to TRBJ2-1, with D uncertain. This CDR3 is built from 13 residues. V was cut by 5 bases and J by 2 bases, with 7 bases left in between. Germline CDR1 LNHDA, CDR2 SQIVND (reference sequence). CDR3 residues: CASSLRAYNEQFF. The CDR3 DNA is TGTGCCAGTAGTCTCCGGGCCTACAATGAGCAGTTCTTC.

This chain joins TRBV9 and TRBJ2-1; 8 positions match TRBD1. This CDR3 spans 14 amino acids. Germline CDR1 SGDLS, CDR2 YYNGEE. J lost 7 bases, V lost 2 bases, and 5 bases had no gene match. The chain's CDR3 is CASSVRQGANEQFF. CDR3 coding DNA: TGTGCCAGCAGCGTCCGCCAGGGGGCGAATGAGCAGTTCTTC.

This clone was observed a handful of times. V and J are TRBV5-4 and TRBJ2-7; TRBD1 agrees at 9 bases. The CDR3 has 14 residues. The V and J ends lost 5 bases and 5 bases, in that order; junction bases with no gene match: 8. In germline, CDR1 is SGHNT, CDR2 YYREEE (reference sequence). The CDR3, as DNA: TGTGCCAGCAGAAGGGGGACAGGGTCCCACGAGCAGTACTTC. It is translated as CASRRGTGSHEQYF.

This chain connects TRBV6-5 to TRBJ2-7; D unclear. The germline V gene encodes CDR1 MNHEY and CDR2 SVGAGI. Trimming shortened V by 6 bases and J by 3 bases, and 6 bases separated the two germline ends. The CDR3 extends over 11 amino acids. The CDR3, as DNA: TGTGCCAGCAGAAAAAACTACGAGCAGTACTTC. The encoded protein is CASRKNYEQYF.

The chain uses TRBV2 and TRBJ2-7, with 8 positions matching TRBD2. Germline V lookup: CDR1 SNHLY, CDR2 FYNNEI. The CDR3 covers 12 residues. J lost 7 bases, V lost 6 bases, and 5 bases had no gene match. CDR3: CASSGGASEQYF. The CDR3 DNA follows: TGTGCCAGCAGCGGGGGGGCGAGTGAGCAGTACTTC.

Only a few counts were recorded for this clone. This chain links TRBV12-5 with TRBJ2-1; TRBD1 aligns across 7 bases. This CDR3 spans 16 amino acids. Germline CDR1 reads LGHNT; CDR2 reads FRNRAP. After removal of 1 base from V and 6 bases from J, the junction contained 9 bases not matched to a gene. The CDR3 nucleotides are TGTGCTAGTGGTTTGGGACCGGGACAGAGGGCCAATGAGCAGTTCTTC. Amino acid sequence: CASGLGPGQRANEQFF.

The chain links TRBV10-1 to TRBJ2-3, with a possible D match to TRBD2 (7 bases). The V gene's germline CDR1 is WNHNN and CDR2 SYGVQD (reference sequence). This CDR3 is built from 15 residues. V shed 1 base and J shed 4 bases, with 12 bases lying between them. CDR3 nucleotide sequence: TGCGCCAGCAGTGAGTGGGGGGGCCCCCCAGATACGCAGTATTTT. Encoded protein: CASSEWGGPPDTQYF.

The rearrangement uses TRBV20-1 and TRBJ2-1; no firm D call. The V and J ends lost 3 bases and 10 bases respectively, with 7 bases between them. CDR3 size: 10 residues. Germline assignment: CDR1 DFQATT and CDR2 SNEGSKA (reference sequence). The CDR3 nucleotides read TGCAGTGCTAGCGAGCAGGAGCAGTTCTTC. Translated: CSASEQEQFF.

This chain joins TRBV24-1 and TRBJ2-5, with TRBD1 matching 7 bases. Losses at the gene ends were 3 bases for V and 5 bases for J; bases not matched to a gene: 17. CDR3 length: 18 amino acids. Germline V lookup: CDR1 KGHDR, CDR2 SFDVKD. The CDR3: CATSDLPNNRGLGETQYF. As DNA, the CDR3 is TGTGCCACCAGTGATCTTCCCAACAACAGGGGTCTAGGGGAGACCCAGTACTTC.

This clone was seen a single time. The rearrangement links TRBV21-1 to TRBJ2-3; the D segment call TRBD2 is taken from the table without a DNA check. TRBV21-1 is a listed pseudogene. This CDR3 has 16 amino acids. The CDR3 here is CASSNEVGGSTDTQYF. DNA for the CDR3: TGTGCCAGCAGCAATGAGGTGGGAGGGTCCACAGATACGCAGTATTTT.

The chain employs TRBV5-1 and TRBJ1-1, with D unclear. Deletions cut 0 bases from V and 4 bases from J, with 7 bases between. From germline, CDR1 is SGHRS and CDR2 YFSETQ. This CDR3 comprises 13 residues. CDR3 DNA sequence: TGCGCCAGCAGCTTGGAAGGAGCCACTGAAGCTTTCTTT. As protein: CASSLEGATEAFF.

The J gene is TRBJ2-3, the V gene TRBV5-6; 7 bases align to TRBD2. Germline CDR1 and CDR2: SGHDT and YYEEEE. V gave up 1 base and J gave up 4 bases; unmatched junction bases: 9. The CDR3 runs 16 residues. DNA of the CDR3: TGTGCCAGCAGCTTGTTTGCGGGAGACCGGGCAGATACGCAGTATTTT. Its protein is CASSLFAGDRADTQYF.

This chain links TRBV5-6 with TRBJ2-5; D unclear. The germline V gene has CDR1 SGHDT and CDR2 YYEEEE. V lost 0 bases and J 5 bases, leaving 8 bases between the germline ends. CDR3 length: 13 amino acids. The CDR3 DNA sequence: TGTGCCAGCAGCTTGGCCGAAAGGGAGACCCAGTACTTC. This sequence encodes CASSLAERETQYF.

V is TRBV18 and J is TRBJ1-1, with D perhaps matching TRBD1 (6 bases). CDR3 length: 13 amino acids. Germline values: CDR1 KGHSH, CDR2 LQKENI. Trimming removed 3 bases from V and 1 base from J, with 6 bases in between. The CDR3 nucleotides are TGTGCCAGCTCACCGACAGGGAACACTGAAGCTTTCTTT. Amino acid sequence: CASSPTGNTEAFF.

The chain employs TRBV27 and TRBJ2-7; possibly TRBD2 for D (7 bases). The last part of the DNA fits TRBJ2-1 better; the J call may be wrong. CDR3 length equals 14 residues. Looked up from germline, CDR1 is MNHEY and CDR2 is SMNVEV (reference sequence). CDR3 coding DNA: TGTGCCAGCAGTCGGCGGGGGCTGTTTGATGAGCAGTTCTTC. This sequence encodes CASSRRGLFDEQFF.

The chain is built from TRBV7-9 and TRBJ2-1; no clear D. V dropped 5 bases and J dropped 0 bases, with 5 bases sitting between them. CDR3 length: 13 residues. Germline assignment: CDR1 SEHNR and CDR2 FQNEAQ (reference sequence). The CDR3 DNA sequence: TGTGCCAGCAGCATAAACTCCTACAATGAGCAGTTCTTC. This translates into CASSINSYNEQFF.